This T cell receptor (beta chain) was sequenced during a study of T cell repertoires in cytomegalovirus infection. Study-level background: Indicated by public TCR beta signatures were CMV infection and matching HLA type.

Trimming left V 6 bases short and J 0 bases short, with 15 bases between. The CDR3 covers 16 residues. MiXCR, run by TCRdb on the reads, gives a single entry per CDR3 protein. This table has about 900,000 distinct CDR3 sequences, 30% to 40% appearing once. For this clonotype: Antigen specificity is unknown.

Findings of the study overall: Using cumulative public TCR beta family frequency, the authors identified those who carried CMV together with the relevant HLA.

The sequencing here drew on cultured CD8+ T cells from PBMCs, taken from culture after CMV antigen stimulation. This chain links TRBV12-3 or TRBV12-4 with TRBJ1-5; D remains ambiguous. The clonotype was recovered from a human donor in good health (CMV status not recorded). Some clones in this sample may be carry-over from other donors' samples. CDR3 region: CASSSGPSYSNQPQHF. In DNA, the CDR3 is TGTGCCAGCAGCTCCGGCCCTTCATATAGCAATCAGCCCCAGCATTTT.